This T cell receptor (beta chain) comes out of a study of long-term antiretroviral therapy in people with HIV. Study conclusions and caveats: Before ART, certain clones expanded, and these dominated the repertoire at all time points. HIV repertoires spanned tighter CDR3 length ranges than controls did. Even long-term ART left TRB diversity below transplant donor controls, despite gains.

V dropped 6 bases and J dropped 0 bases, with 6 bases sitting between them. Germline V lookup: CDR1 ENHRY, CDR2 SYGVKD. This CDR3 has 12 amino acids. No donor had fewer than one pre-ART PBMC sample or fewer than two post-ART PBMC samples. In the case of this clone: Its antigen remains unknown.

It was version v3.0 of the immunoSEQ assay that was run at survey level. Assay: immunoSEQ multiplex PCR; the TCRdb copy retains only in-frame clones and omits some. The table records more than 20,000 clones, around 87% of them present only once. The chain is built from TRBV10-3 and TRBJ2-7; no firm D call. The sample consisted of unsorted PBMCs, taken just over 2.6 years after starting antiretroviral therapy. This TCR was sampled from a man aged 35 to 55 with HIV. The CDR3 loop is CAIREGSYEQYF. The CDR3 DNA sequence: TGTGCCATCAGAGAAGGCTCCTACGAGCAGTACTTC.